This T cell receptor (beta chain) was identified in a study of CD8 T cells in Susac syndrome. Broader study findings: The TCR sequencing and HLA analysis in the study involved a relatively small number of individuals, as the study acknowledged.

Sequencing targeted TCR beta in T cells from blood (CD8+ and CD4+). As controls, healthy donors matched for age and sex were used. The authors negatively isolated CD8+ and CD4+ T cells and FACS-enriched TEMRA cells. To note about this clonotype: Its specificity is unknown.

The V end was cut by 4 bases, the J end by 3 bases, with 20 bases between. Germline V CDR1 and CDR2: SGDLS, YYNGEE. CDR3 length: 16 amino acids. cDNA came from roughly 0.5 to 1 ug RNA primed by random hexamers. One entry per CDR3 protein, called by TCRdb with MiXCR from the immunoSEQ multiplex PCR reads. The table shows around 45,000 distinct CDR3 sequences, with about 92% occurring only once. The source is a human donor in good health. This chain links TRBV9 with TRBJ2-7, with D possibly matching TRBD2 (6 bases). The sequenced sample was CD8+ T cells from PBMCs. Written as DNA, the CDR3 is TGTGCCAGCAGCACAGGAGTGGGAGGCCTCTACTACGAGCAGTACTTC. This translates into CASSTGVGGLYYEQYF.